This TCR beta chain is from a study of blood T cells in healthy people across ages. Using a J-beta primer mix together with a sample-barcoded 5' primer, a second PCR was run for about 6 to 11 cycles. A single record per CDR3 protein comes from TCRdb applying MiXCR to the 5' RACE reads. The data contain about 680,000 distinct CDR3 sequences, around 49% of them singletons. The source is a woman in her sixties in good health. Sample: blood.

The CDR3: CASSYGTGELFF. CDR3 DNA sequence: TGTGCCAGCAGTTATGGCACCGGGGAGCTGTTTTTT. The chain carries TRBV6-6 and TRBJ2-2; D unclear. Germline CDR1 MNHNY, CDR2 SVGAGI (reference sequence). Trimming cost V 3 bases and J 4 bases, with 3 bases left between them. This CDR3 comprises 12 residues.